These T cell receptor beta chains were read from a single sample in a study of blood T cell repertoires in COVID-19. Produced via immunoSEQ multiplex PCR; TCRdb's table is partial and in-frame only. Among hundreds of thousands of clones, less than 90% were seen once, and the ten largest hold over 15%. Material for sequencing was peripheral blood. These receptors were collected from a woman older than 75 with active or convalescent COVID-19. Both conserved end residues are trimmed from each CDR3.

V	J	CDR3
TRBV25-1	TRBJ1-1	ASSEHGGYTEAF
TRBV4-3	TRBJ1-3	ASSQEWSGNTIY
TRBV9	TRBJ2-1	ASSVRGSSGRAEVEQF
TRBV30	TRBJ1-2	AWSVVRGHSYGYT
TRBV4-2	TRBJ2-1	ASSQDRGSGGQRGQF
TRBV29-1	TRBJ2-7	SVVLHEVGGEQY
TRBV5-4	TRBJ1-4	ASSVNPSGQGWEKLF
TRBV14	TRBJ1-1	ASSQDRWAGDRYTEAF
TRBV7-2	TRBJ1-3	ASSWTSRSGNTIY
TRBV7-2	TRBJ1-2	ASSLGAQQGAGGYT
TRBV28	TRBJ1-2	ASSSTGMTNGYT
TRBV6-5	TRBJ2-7	ASRNPGQGSYEQY
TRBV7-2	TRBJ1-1	ASSYRTGSTEAF
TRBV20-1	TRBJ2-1	SAPGYNEQF
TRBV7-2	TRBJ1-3	ASSLPVGSSGNTIY
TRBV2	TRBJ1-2	ASSLDRALSYGYT
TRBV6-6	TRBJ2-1	ASSDQSGGYNEQF
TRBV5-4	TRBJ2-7	ASSEDRYYEQY
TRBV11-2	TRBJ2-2	ASSFSPGADTGELF
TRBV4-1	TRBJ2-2	ASSHQQGSNTGELF
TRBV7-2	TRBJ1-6	ASSLLRGGNSPLH
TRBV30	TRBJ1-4	AWAQPLTAGNEKLF
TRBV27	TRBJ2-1	ASSPTGTREQF
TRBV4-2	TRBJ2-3	ASSQEPSGLFDTQY
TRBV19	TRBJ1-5	ASSIQGPQPQH
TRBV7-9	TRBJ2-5	ASNRGPGGETQY
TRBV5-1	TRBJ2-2	ASSSMEGLGPTGELF
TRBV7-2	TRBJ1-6	ASSLFTGGKSSPLH
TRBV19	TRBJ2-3	ASSQREGTDTQY
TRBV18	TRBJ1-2	ASSPPSTGDNYGYT
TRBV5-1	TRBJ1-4	ASSLGSNEKLF
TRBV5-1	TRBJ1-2	ASSLATDGYT
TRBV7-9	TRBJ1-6	ASSSGGISPLH
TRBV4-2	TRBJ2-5	ASSQSPEQGGETQY
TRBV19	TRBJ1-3	ASSIGRVFSGNTIY
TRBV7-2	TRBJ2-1	ASSSRLAGALSNEQF
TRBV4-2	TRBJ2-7	ASSQEVAGAPYEQY
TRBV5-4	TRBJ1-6	ASSPGQSNSPLH
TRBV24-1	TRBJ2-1	ATSDLGGKAGDGEQF
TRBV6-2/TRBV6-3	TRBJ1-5	ASSAGGAYQPQH
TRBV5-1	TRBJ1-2	ASSSQGNYGYT
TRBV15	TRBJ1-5	ATSIEGSPNQPQH
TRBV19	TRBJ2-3	ASSIGGAMDTQY
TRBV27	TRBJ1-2	ASSLGGQGYGYT
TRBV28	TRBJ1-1	AILRGTEAF
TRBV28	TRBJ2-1	ASSLALGQGRNEQF
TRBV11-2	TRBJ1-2	ASSLEGTGNYGYT
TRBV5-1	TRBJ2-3	ASSLGTTPTDTQY
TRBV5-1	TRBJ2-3	ASSLFFESSGGDTQY
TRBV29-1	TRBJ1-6	SVAGGDHNSPLH
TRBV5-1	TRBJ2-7	ASSQGLAGDLGQY
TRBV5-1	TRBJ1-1	ASSPRPNLDTEAF
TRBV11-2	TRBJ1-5	ASSLRQGLNQPQH
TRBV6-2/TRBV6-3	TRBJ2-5	ASSYFSETQY
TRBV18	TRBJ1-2	ASTRTGDYGYT
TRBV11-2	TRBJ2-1	ASSLGLAGGREQF
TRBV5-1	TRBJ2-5	ASSSLAGAGETQY
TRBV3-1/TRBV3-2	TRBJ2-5	ASLRLAGGDETQY
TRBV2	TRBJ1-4	ASRLDRYNEKLF
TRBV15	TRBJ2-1	ATSRETSGGREQF